This T cell receptor (beta chain) is from a study of OX40 agonist ivuxolimab in advanced cancers. Measured with immunoSEQ multiplex PCR; TCRdb has only the in-frame clones, and not every one. Among roughly 57,000 clones listed, about four fifths were seen once. Trimming at V came to 6 bases and at J to 4 bases, leaving 9 bases not matched to a gene. The germline CDR1 and CDR2 sequences are SNHLY and FYNNEI. The CDR3 has 15 residues. V is TRBV2 and J is TRBJ1-3; 7 nucleotides match TRBD1. Sequences were derived from CD4+ or CD8+ T cells sorted from blood, sampled in a trial of the OX40 agonist ivuxolimab. The sequence derives from an adult with an advanced solid tumor such as melanoma, head and neck, liver or kidney cancer. The CDR3 DNA reads TGTGCCAGCAGGGGGACAGTTCCTTCGGGAAACACCATATATTTT. It translates to CASRGTVPSGNTIYF.